The 21 T cell receptor beta chains reported below all come from one sample, sequenced in a study of T cells in Graves' hyperthyroidism and ophthalmopathy. Amplified TCR beta CDR3 regions came from RNA transcripts. HTBI primers drove first-round RT-PCR of the TCR CDR3. TCRdb re-called the multiplex PCR reads through MiXCR, storing one row per CDR3 protein. The table shows around 520,000 distinct CDR3 sequences, with about 15% occurring only once. The specimen sequenced was blood. The receptors stem from a middle-aged woman with Graves' hyperthyroidism.

This clonotype came up many times. This rearrangement joins TRBV29-1 to TRBJ2-7; TRBD1 aligns across 7 bases. This CDR3 is built from 13 residues. Germline V lookup: CDR1 SQVTM, CDR2 ANQGSEA. V gave up 7 bases and J gave up 2 bases; unmatched junction bases: 8. The CDR3 nucleotides read TGCAGCGCCAACAGGGGAGCCCCCTACGAGCAGTACTTC. Protein: CSANRGAPYEQYF.

This clonotype was counted at least ten times. The CDR3 loop reads CASSQRPIGTAEEKLFF. The CDR3 DNA reads TGTGCCAGCAGCCAACGCCCAATTGGGACAGCTGAGGAAAAACTGTTTTTT. The chain recombines TRBV3-1 with TRBJ1-4; 7 positions match TRBD1. CDR3 length equals 17 residues. In germline, CDR1 is LGHDT, CDR2 YNNKEL (reference sequence). V lost 2 bases to trimming and J lost 8 bases; unmatched junction nucleotides: 14.

This clonotype was counted a few times. The V and J genes are TRBV20-1 and TRBJ2-6, with a tentative D call TRBD2 (5 bases). The CDR3 runs to 15 residues. V was trimmed by 3 bases and J by 4 bases, leaving 13 bases between them. Germline lookup yields CDR1 DFQATT and CDR2 SNEGSKA (reference sequence). The CDR3 reads CSASRDLAGANVLTF. The CDR3 bases are TGCAGTGCTAGTCGGGATCTAGCAGGGGCCAACGTCCTGACTTTC.

This clonotype has ten or more counts. J is TRBJ1-1 and V is TRBV28; 8 bases are a match to TRBD1. After removal of 6 bases from V and 7 bases from J, the junction contained 7 bases not matched to a gene. The CDR3 has 13 residues. Germline assignment: CDR1 MDHEN and CDR2 SYDVKM. The CDR3, as DNA: TGTGCCAGCAGCTTAAAAGGGACAGGTGAAGCTTTCTTT. Translating gives CASSLKGTGEAFF.

This clonotype was seen repeatedly, ten times or more. V usage is TRBV30 and J usage is TRBJ1-2; D call uncertain. CDR3 size: 11 residues. The V gene's germline CDR1 is GTSNPN and CDR2 SVGIG (reference sequence). V lost 2 bases and J 4 bases, leaving 5 bases between the germline ends. The CDR3 nucleotides read TGTGCCTGGAGTCCGGTCTATGGCTACACCTTC. This sequence encodes CAWSPVYGYTF.

The V gene is TRBV11-3, the J gene TRBJ2-7; weak D call: TRBD2 (7 bases). CDR1 is SGHNT, CDR2 YENEEA, per germline. Trimming shortened V by 5 bases and J by 5 bases, and 13 bases separated the two germline ends. The CDR3 spans 13 residues. The CDR3 DNA reads as TGTGCCAGCAGCCTGGAGGGGGGGCACGAGCAGTACTTC. Encoded protein: CASSLEGGHEQYF.

This clonotype has just a few counts. A much larger clonotype is one base distant, so this may be a read error. The V gene is TRBV6-1, the J gene TRBJ2-3; 9 bases agree with TRBD1. CDR1 and CDR2 (germline): MNHNS, SASEGT. The CDR3 length is 14 residues. V gave up 4 bases and J gave up 2 bases; unmatched junction bases: 1. Here the CDR3 DNA reads TGTGCCAGCAGTGGGGACAGGGTCACAGATACGCAGTATTTT. Its protein is CASSGDRVTDTQYF.

Many counts were recorded for this clonotype. V usage is TRBV27 and J usage is TRBJ2-7; D not certain. The CDR3 has 15 amino acids. The germline V gene encodes CDR1 MNHEY and CDR2 SMNVEV (reference sequence). V was shortened by 0 bases and J by 4 bases, with 13 bases between the two germline ends. The CDR3 here is CASSLSSGPWYEQYF. CDR3 bases: TGTGCCAGCAGTTTATCGAGTGGGCCTTGGTACGAGCAGTACTTC.

This clonotype turned up a few times. V usage is TRBV6-1 and J usage is TRBJ2-7, with 10 bases lining up with TRBD1. V was pared by 5 bases and J by 3 bases, with 10 bases of the junction left unmatched. This CDR3 has 16 residues. The germline V gene has CDR1 MNHNS and CDR2 SASEGT. In nucleotides, the CDR3 is TGTGCCAGCAGTCCTGACAGGGGGCCGAATTACTACGAGCAGTACTTC. Translation gives CASSPDRGPNYYEQYF.

This clonotype was observed a handful of times. In DNA form, the CDR3 reads TGCAGTGCTTTCAAGCCCGGCACAGATACGCAGTATTTT. It encodes CSAFKPGTDTQYF. V usage is TRBV20-1 and J usage is TRBJ2-3; D ambiguous. CDR1 and CDR2 from the germline V gene are DFQATT and SNEGSKA (reference sequence). The CDR3 is 13 amino acids. Trimming took off 5 bases at V and 1 base at J, with 10 bases between the two ends.

CDR3: CASSEVGAGTGTVTIYF. The CDR3 nucleotides read TGTGCCAGCAGTGAAGTGGGGGCTGGGACAGGGACTGTAACCATATATTTT. This chain joins TRBV6-1 and TRBJ1-3; 9 bases are shared with TRBD1. V gave up 1 base and J gave up 10 bases; unmatched junction bases: 14. There are 17 residues in the CDR3. Germline loops: CDR1 MNHNS, CDR2 SASEGT.

This clonotype has at least ten counts. The gene calls are TRBV5-1 and TRBJ2-7; TRBD2 matches 7 bases. J lost 0 bases, V lost 0 bases, and 3 bases had no gene match. Per the germline V gene, CDR1 is SGHRS and CDR2 is YFSETQ. The CDR3 sequence is 15 residues long. CDR3 sequence reads: CASSLASGASYEQYF. As DNA, the CDR3 is TGCGCCAGCAGCTTGGCTAGCGGAGCCTCCTACGAGCAGTACTTC.

This clonotype was detected many times. The V and J genes are TRBV12-3 or TRBV12-4 and TRBJ2-3; 11 bases are a match to TRBD2. V was pared by 6 bases and J by 2 bases, with 4 bases of the junction left unmatched. The CDR3 contains 15 residues. In nucleotides, the CDR3 is TGTGCCAGCAGCGGACTAGCGGGTCCCACAGATACGCAGTATTTT. As protein: CASSGLAGPTDTQYF.

This clonotype was counted ten times or more. This rearrangement joins TRBV5-8 to TRBJ2-3, with D maybe TRBD1 (6 bases). CDR3 length equals 15 residues. The germline V gene encodes CDR1 SGHTS and CDR2 YDEGEE. V lost 3 bases, J lost 4 bases, and 15 bases lay in between. In DNA form, the CDR3 reads TGTGCCAGCAGCTGGCCCGGGACATTGGCAGATACGCAGTATTTT. Its protein product is CASSWPGTLADTQYF.

The chain recombines TRBV19 with TRBJ2-7; TRBD1 aligns across 7 bases. Trimming cost V 6 bases and J 6 bases; bases outside gene matches: 11. The V gene's germline CDR1 is LNHDA and CDR2 SQIVND (reference sequence). The length of the CDR3 is 14 residues. CDR3 coding DNA: TGTGCCAGTAGCCGGGACAGCTACCTCGGCGAGCAGTACTTC. This encodes CASSRDSYLGEQYF.

The chain joins TRBV5-1 to TRBJ2-7; 9 bases agree with TRBD2. V gave up 4 bases and J gave up 4 bases; unmatched junction bases: 9. The CDR3 spans 15 residues. Germline CDR1 SGHRS, CDR2 YFSETQ. The CDR3 loop is CASSPMTSGAYEQYF. DNA for the CDR3: TGCGCCAGCAGCCCCATGACTAGCGGAGCTTACGAGCAGTACTTC.

This clonotype was detected many times. This chain links TRBV27 with TRBJ2-1, with 9 bases identical to TRBD2. The V gene end was trimmed by 2 bases and the J gene end by 4 bases; junction bases not matched to a gene: 6. The CDR3 runs to 16 residues. Germline CDR1 reads MNHEY; CDR2 reads SMNVEV (reference sequence). The CDR3 loop is CASSLLVTSGYNEQFF. DNA for the CDR3: TGTGCCAGCAGTTTACTTGTGACTAGCGGATACAATGAGCAGTTCTTC.

The V and J genes are TRBV4-1 and TRBJ1-1; D call uncertain. The CDR3 extends over 17 amino acids. V dropped 3 bases and J dropped 6 bases, with 23 bases sitting between them. From germline, CDR1 is MGHRA and CDR2 YSYEKL. The CDR3 loop is CASSHLGGKGHPAEAFF. The CDR3 DNA is TGCGCCAGCAGCCATCTGGGAGGTAAGGGCCACCCTGCTGAAGCTTTCTTT.

The table lists this clonotype with many counts. This sequence joins TRBV18 and TRBJ2-5; perhaps TRBD1 as D (6 bases). Trimming cost V 6 bases and J 1 base, with 6 bases left between them. The length of the CDR3 is 12 residues. Germline CDR1 KGHSH, CDR2 LQKENI. CDR3 sequence: CASSGAQETQYF. CDR3 nucleotide sequence: TGTGCCAGCTCGGGGGCCCAAGAGACCCAGTACTTC.

This sequence joins TRBV7-3 and TRBJ2-3; 8 bases are shared with TRBD2. V shed 5 bases, J shed 2 bases, and the junction held 9 bases outside the gene matches. The CDR3 is 16 residues long. Germline V gene sequence: CDR1 SGHTA, CDR2 FQGTGA. The CDR3 bases are TGTGCCAGCAGCCTGGGTAGCGGGAAGAACACAGATACGCAGTATTTT. Amino acid sequence: CASSLGSGKNTDTQYF.

This clonotype has a handful of counts. A read error may be the cause here, since a much bigger clone is one base away. The chain recombines TRBV2 with TRBJ2-2; weak D call: TRBD1 (7 bases). CDR3 length: 16 residues. Per germline, CDR1 SNHLY and CDR2 FYNNEI. The CDR3 sequence is CASRGGGAVQTGELLF. The CDR3 DNA reads TGTGCCAGCAGAGGAGGGGGCGCGGTCCAGACCGGGGAGCTGCTTTTT.